What follows are 28 T cell receptor beta chains derived from one specimen sequenced in a study of identical twins. Each CDR3 protein gets one entry after TCRdb re-called the 5' RACE reads with MiXCR. This table has about 260,000 distinct CDR3 sequences, roughly 7% appearing once. The sample was also linked to a second study, of yellow fever vaccine responses in identical twins.

The sequencing sample was made of memory (CD45RO+) T cells sorted from blood. Receptors were obtained from a woman between 18 and 29 years old in good health.

Only a few counts were recorded for this clonotype. This chain connects TRBV5-1 to TRBJ2-2; D is uncertain. This CDR3 is 16 amino acids long. V was pared by 0 bases and J by 4 bases, with 13 bases between. Germline CDR1 reads SGHRS; CDR2 reads YFSETQ. This CDR3 reads CASSLDFSWSTGELFF. In DNA, the CDR3 is TGCGCCAGCAGCTTGGACTTCAGCTGGTCCACCGGGGAGCTGTTTTTT.

The chain combines TRBV7-9 with TRBJ2-5; 7 nucleotides match TRBD1. Germline V CDR1 and CDR2: SEHNR, FQNEAQ (reference sequence). The V segment lost 5 bases and the J segment 1 base; nucleotides outside the gene matches: 10. There are 16 residues in the CDR3. The CDR3 protein is CASSDGLNRGQETQYF. DNA of the CDR3: TGTGCCAGCAGCGATGGTTTGAACAGGGGCCAAGAGACCCAGTACTTC. Together with reference TRBV7-9 and TRBJ2-5, the CDR3 gives the full variable domain: DTGVSQNPRHKITKRGQNVTFRCDPISEHNRLYWYRQTLGQGPEFLTYFQNEAQLEKSRLLSDRFSAERPKGSFSTLEIQRTEQGDSAMYLCASSDGLNRGQETQYFGPGTRLLVL.

V is TRBV11-2 and J is TRBJ1-1, with 7 bases matching TRBD1. With 3 bases clipped from V and 5 bases from J, the junction kept 6 bases outside the gene matches. Germline lookup yields CDR1 SGHAT and CDR2 FQNNGV. The CDR3 spans 14 residues. The CDR3 nucleotides read TGTGCCAGCAGCTTTGGGACAGAACGGACTGAAGCTTTCTTT. It specifies CASSFGTERTEAFF.

The chain couples TRBV11-2 to TRBJ2-5; D ambiguous. CDR3 length: 14 residues. Deletions cut 1 base from V and 0 bases from J, with 6 bases between. CDR1 and CDR2 from the germline V gene are SGHAT and FQNNGV. The CDR3 DNA reads as TGTGCCAGCAGCTTAGTTTGGAACCAAGAGACCCAGTACTTC. This gives the protein CASSLVWNQETQYF.

The rearrangement links TRBV7-6 to TRBJ2-6; a possible D gene is TRBD2 (6 bases). Looked up from germline, CDR1 is SGHVS and CDR2 is FNYEAQ. Trimming took 0 bases from V and 2 from J, leaving 11 bases between them. The CDR3 has 17 residues. CDR3 sequence reads: CASSLAGGGAGANVLTF. The CDR3 DNA reads as TGTGCCAGCAGCTTAGCGGGCGGAGGGGCTGGGGCCAACGTCCTGACTTTC.

This clonotype has at least ten counts. V usage is TRBV29-1 and J usage is TRBJ1-1, with D unclear. V gave up 1 base and J gave up 10 bases, with 16 bases separating them. This CDR3 region has 13 residues. Germline V lookup: CDR1 SQVTM, CDR2 ANQGSEA. CDR3 sequence: CSVEGGSRVGAFF. CDR3 bases: TGCAGCGTTGAAGGCGGCTCCCGGGTTGGAGCTTTCTTT.

The sample holds a few counts of this clonotype. The V call is TRBV7-8, the J call TRBJ2-2; TRBD2 agrees at 11 bases. The CDR3 contains 18 residues. Germline V gives CDR1 SGHVS, CDR2 FQNEAQ. V was pared by 5 bases and J by 2 bases, with 10 bases of the junction left unmatched. CDR3 amino acids: CASSETSGVALNTGELFF. CDR3 DNA: TGTGCCAGCAGCGAGACTAGCGGGGTGGCCCTAAACACCGGGGAGCTGTTTTTT.

The chain carries TRBV5-1 and TRBJ2-7; D remains ambiguous. This CDR3 has 16 residues. The germline CDR1 and CDR2 sequences are SGHRS and YFSETQ. The V and J ends lost 0 bases and 2 bases respectively, with 15 bases between them. This CDR3 reads CASSLAPSIGPYEQYF. The CDR3 DNA reads as TGCGCCAGCAGCTTGGCCCCCAGCATAGGCCCCTACGAGCAGTACTTC.

V and J are TRBV10-2 and TRBJ2-1, with D possibly matching TRBD2 (5 bases). V gave up 6 bases and J gave up 6 bases, with 18 bases separating them. CDR3 size: 15 residues. Germline lookup yields CDR1 WSHSY and CDR2 SAAADI. The CDR3 protein is CASRASLAYPNEQFF. The CDR3 DNA is TGCGCCAGCAGGGCCTCCCTAGCTTATCCCAATGAGCAGTTCTTC.

The chain joins TRBV5-6 to TRBJ2-2; D perhaps matches TRBD1 (6 bases). CDR1 and CDR2 from the germline V gene are SGHDT and YYEEEE. V was clipped by 0 bases and J by 4 bases, with 7 bases between them. This CDR3 contains 14 residues. The CDR3 loop is CASSLDRVTGELFF. CDR3 in DNA: TGTGCCAGCAGCTTGGACAGGGTCACCGGGGAGCTGTTTTTT.

This chain uses TRBV5-5 with TRBJ2-1; 10 positions agree with TRBD1. CDR3 length equals 15 residues. Germline assignment: CDR1 SGHKS and CDR2 YYEKEE (reference sequence). Trimming cost V 4 bases and J 7 bases; bases outside gene matches: 8. The CDR3 is CASSPTRDRGNEQFF. The CDR3 DNA follows: TGTGCCAGCAGCCCCACCCGGGACAGGGGAAATGAGCAGTTCTTC. Filled out from reference TRBV5-5 and TRBJ2-1, the complete variable domain reads DAGVTQSPTHLIKTRGQQVTLRCSPISGHKSVSWYQQVLGQGPQFIFQYYEKEERGRGNFPDRFSARQFPNYSSELNVNALLLGDSALYLCASSPTRDRGNEQFFGPGTRLTVL.

This sequence joins TRBV24-1 and TRBJ2-2; 10 nucleotides align to TRBD2. V trimming: 2 bases; J trimming: 5 bases; junction bases outside the gene matches: 4. Germline V gene data show CDR1 as KGHDR and CDR2 as SFDVKD. The CDR3 is 16 amino acids. In DNA form, the CDR3 reads TGTGCCACCAGTGATTCTAGCGGGAGTCGAACCGGGGAGCTGTTTTTT. It is translated as CATSDSSGSRTGELFF.

The table lists this clonotype with a few counts. The chain uses TRBV4-1 and TRBJ1-2; TRBD1 might be the D (5 bases). This CDR3 is built from 11 residues. The V and J ends lost 7 bases and 8 bases respectively, with 11 bases between them. Germline assignment: CDR1 MGHRA and CDR2 YSYEKL. The CDR3: CASTRVDGYTF. The CDR3 DNA reads as TGCGCCAGCACCAGGGTCGACGGCTACACCTTC.

This chain connects TRBV11-2 to TRBJ2-2, with 8 nucleotides matching TRBD2. Germline CDR1 reads SGHAT; CDR2 reads FQNNGV. This CDR3 is built from 18 residues. Unmatched junction bases numbered 10, after V lost 1 base and J lost 3 bases. The CDR3 sequence is CASSLGASGSADTGELFF. CDR3 in DNA: TGTGCCAGCAGCTTAGGAGCAAGCGGGAGCGCCGACACCGGGGAGCTGTTTTTT.

This clonotype was seen a handful of times. V is TRBV5-6 and J is TRBJ2-5; D gene uncertain. The ends were cut back, 2 bases at V and 5 bases at J, with 13 bases in the middle. The CDR3 has 14 residues. Germline V gene sequence: CDR1 SGHDT, CDR2 YYEEEE. In DNA, the CDR3 is TGTGCCAGCAGCTTAATTGGTTCCGGCGAGACCCAGTACTTC. This sequence encodes CASSLIGSGETQYF.

As concerns this clonotype: One end of the junction is discordant with germline, which a read error may explain. The genes are TRBV6-5 and TRBJ2-1; 8 bases map to TRBD1. CDR1 is MNHEY, CDR2 SVGAGI, per germline. This CDR3 is 14 amino acids long. The CDR3 region has the DNA TGTGCCGGCAGTTACTCGTTACAGGGGGGTGAGCAGTTCTTC. Protein: CAGSYSLQGGEQFF.

There are many counts of this clonotype. CDR3 nucleotide sequence: TGCGCCAGCAGCCAGTTGGTGTATCAGCCCCAGCATTTT. Protein product: CASSQLVYQPQHF. This rearrangement joins TRBV4-1 to TRBJ1-5; D not certain. Germline V gene data show CDR1 as MGHRA and CDR2 as YSYEKL. The V end was cut by 3 bases, the J end by 5 bases, with 8 bases between. This CDR3 is 13 amino acids long.

The chain uses TRBV6-1 and TRBJ2-2, with 9 nucleotides matching TRBD1. Germline-derived CDR1 and CDR2 are MNHNS and SASEGT. The CDR3 runs to 16 residues. The J segment lost 5 bases and the V segment lost 5 bases, leaving 9 bases of the junction unmatched. The CDR3 sequence: CASSSYRGRGTGELFF. For the CDR3, the DNA is TGTGCCAGCAGTAGCTACAGGGGGCGCGGGACCGGGGAGCTGTTTTTT.

This clonotype was counted ten times or more. This chain links TRBV4-1 with TRBJ1-5, with a possible D match to TRBD1 (6 bases). Germline V gene sequence: CDR1 MGHRA, CDR2 YSYEKL. Trimming cost V 0 bases and J 3 bases, with 15 bases left between them. The CDR3 spans 17 residues. Here the CDR3 reads CASSQDAGVNPNQPQHF. The CDR3 DNA reads as TGCGCCAGCAGCCAAGATGCAGGGGTTAACCCCAATCAGCCCCAGCATTTT.

The chain links TRBV5-1 to TRBJ2-3, with D maybe TRBD2 (5 bases). The CDR3 is made up of 14 amino acids. Germline V gene sequence: CDR1 SGHRS, CDR2 YFSETQ. Trimming shortened V by 4 bases and J by 4 bases, and 13 bases separated the two germline ends. The CDR3 coding sequence is TGCGCCAGCAGCCGTAGCGTGGTCGCAGATACGCAGTATTTT. This codes for CASSRSVVADTQYF.

In its sample, this clonotype was seen many times. The V gene is TRBV3-1, the J gene TRBJ1-1, with D uncertain. There are 13 residues in the CDR3. The germline V and J ends were trimmed by 0 bases and 3 bases, with 5 bases remaining between them. The germline V gene encodes CDR1 LGHDT and CDR2 YNNKEL (reference sequence). This chain's CDR3 is CASSQDVYTEAFF. The CDR3 region has the DNA TGTGCCAGCAGCCAAGATGTGTACACTGAAGCTTTCTTT.

This chain connects TRBV7-9 to TRBJ1-4; no firm D call. V lost 6 bases and J lost 0, with 11 bases in between. The CDR3 covers 15 residues. CDR1 and CDR2 from the germline V gene are SEHNR and FQNEAQ (reference sequence). CDR3 sequence (DNA): TGTGCCAGCAGTGGTAGAGAAGCAACTAATGAAAAACTGTTTTTT. This sequence encodes CASSGREATNEKLFF.

This clonotype was picked up a small number of times. The chain couples TRBV7-8 to TRBJ2-2, with D possibly matching TRBD1 (5 bases). The V gene's germline CDR1 is SGHVS and CDR2 FQNEAQ. The length of the CDR3 is 14 residues. V lost 5 bases, J lost 2 bases, and 9 bases lay in between. The CDR3 here is CASSAQVNTGELFF. The CDR3 region has the DNA TGTGCCAGCAGCGCACAGGTTAACACCGGGGAGCTGTTTTTT.

V gene TRBV29-1 combines with J gene TRBJ1-1, with 8 positions matching TRBD1. Trimming removed 5 bases from V and 5 bases from J; junction bases left unmatched: 4. The CDR3 spans 12 residues. From germline, CDR1 is SQVTM and CDR2 ANQGSEA. Here the CDR3 reads CSVFTGGTEAFF. The CDR3 nucleotides read TGCAGCGTTTTCACAGGGGGTACTGAAGCTTTCTTT.

This clonotype was counted only a few times. The chain combines TRBV12-3 or TRBV12-4 with TRBJ1-2; 8 bases map to TRBD1. The V and J ends lost 2 bases and 2 bases, in that order; junction bases with no gene match: 4. There are 15 residues in the CDR3. CDR3 DNA: TGTGCCAGCAGTTTACCAGGGGGCCAAAACTATGGCTACACCTTC. This sequence encodes CASSLPGGQNYGYTF.

The genes are TRBV20-1 and TRBJ1-6; D unclear. The germline gives CDR1 DFQATT, CDR2 SNEGSKA (reference sequence). The CDR3 extends over 13 amino acids. CDR3 coding DNA: TGCAGCGGTATATCCTCCTATAATTCACCCCTCCACTTT. Translating it yields CSGISSYNSPLHF.

This clonotype was observed a handful of times. The chain recombines TRBV18 with TRBJ1-2, with 7 positions matching TRBD1. CDR3 length: 17 residues. Trimming removed 0 bases from V and 0 bases from J; junction bases left unmatched: 7. CDR1 KGHSH and CDR2 LQKENI come from the germline V gene. The CDR3 is CASSPPGQLIANYGYTF. DNA for the CDR3: TGTGCCAGCTCACCACCGGGACAGCTAATAGCTAACTATGGCTACACCTTC.

This CDR3 reads CASSSPRGAQTYNEQFF. The CDR3 coding sequence is TGTGCCAGCAGCTCCCCGCGGGGGGCGCAAACCTACAATGAGCAGTTCTTC. V usage is TRBV7-2 and J usage is TRBJ2-1; TRBD2 agrees at 8 bases. Germline loops: CDR1 SGHTA, CDR2 FQGNSA. This CDR3 contains 17 residues. The V segment lost 4 bases and the J segment 2 bases; nucleotides outside the gene matches: 10. Together with reference TRBV7-2 and TRBJ2-1, the CDR3 gives the full variable domain: GAGVSQSPSNKVTEKGKDVELRCDPISGHTALYWYRQSLGQGLEFLIYFQGNSAPDKSGLPSDRFSAERTGGSVSTLTIQRTQQEDSAVYLCASSSPRGAQTYNEQFFGPGTRLTVL.